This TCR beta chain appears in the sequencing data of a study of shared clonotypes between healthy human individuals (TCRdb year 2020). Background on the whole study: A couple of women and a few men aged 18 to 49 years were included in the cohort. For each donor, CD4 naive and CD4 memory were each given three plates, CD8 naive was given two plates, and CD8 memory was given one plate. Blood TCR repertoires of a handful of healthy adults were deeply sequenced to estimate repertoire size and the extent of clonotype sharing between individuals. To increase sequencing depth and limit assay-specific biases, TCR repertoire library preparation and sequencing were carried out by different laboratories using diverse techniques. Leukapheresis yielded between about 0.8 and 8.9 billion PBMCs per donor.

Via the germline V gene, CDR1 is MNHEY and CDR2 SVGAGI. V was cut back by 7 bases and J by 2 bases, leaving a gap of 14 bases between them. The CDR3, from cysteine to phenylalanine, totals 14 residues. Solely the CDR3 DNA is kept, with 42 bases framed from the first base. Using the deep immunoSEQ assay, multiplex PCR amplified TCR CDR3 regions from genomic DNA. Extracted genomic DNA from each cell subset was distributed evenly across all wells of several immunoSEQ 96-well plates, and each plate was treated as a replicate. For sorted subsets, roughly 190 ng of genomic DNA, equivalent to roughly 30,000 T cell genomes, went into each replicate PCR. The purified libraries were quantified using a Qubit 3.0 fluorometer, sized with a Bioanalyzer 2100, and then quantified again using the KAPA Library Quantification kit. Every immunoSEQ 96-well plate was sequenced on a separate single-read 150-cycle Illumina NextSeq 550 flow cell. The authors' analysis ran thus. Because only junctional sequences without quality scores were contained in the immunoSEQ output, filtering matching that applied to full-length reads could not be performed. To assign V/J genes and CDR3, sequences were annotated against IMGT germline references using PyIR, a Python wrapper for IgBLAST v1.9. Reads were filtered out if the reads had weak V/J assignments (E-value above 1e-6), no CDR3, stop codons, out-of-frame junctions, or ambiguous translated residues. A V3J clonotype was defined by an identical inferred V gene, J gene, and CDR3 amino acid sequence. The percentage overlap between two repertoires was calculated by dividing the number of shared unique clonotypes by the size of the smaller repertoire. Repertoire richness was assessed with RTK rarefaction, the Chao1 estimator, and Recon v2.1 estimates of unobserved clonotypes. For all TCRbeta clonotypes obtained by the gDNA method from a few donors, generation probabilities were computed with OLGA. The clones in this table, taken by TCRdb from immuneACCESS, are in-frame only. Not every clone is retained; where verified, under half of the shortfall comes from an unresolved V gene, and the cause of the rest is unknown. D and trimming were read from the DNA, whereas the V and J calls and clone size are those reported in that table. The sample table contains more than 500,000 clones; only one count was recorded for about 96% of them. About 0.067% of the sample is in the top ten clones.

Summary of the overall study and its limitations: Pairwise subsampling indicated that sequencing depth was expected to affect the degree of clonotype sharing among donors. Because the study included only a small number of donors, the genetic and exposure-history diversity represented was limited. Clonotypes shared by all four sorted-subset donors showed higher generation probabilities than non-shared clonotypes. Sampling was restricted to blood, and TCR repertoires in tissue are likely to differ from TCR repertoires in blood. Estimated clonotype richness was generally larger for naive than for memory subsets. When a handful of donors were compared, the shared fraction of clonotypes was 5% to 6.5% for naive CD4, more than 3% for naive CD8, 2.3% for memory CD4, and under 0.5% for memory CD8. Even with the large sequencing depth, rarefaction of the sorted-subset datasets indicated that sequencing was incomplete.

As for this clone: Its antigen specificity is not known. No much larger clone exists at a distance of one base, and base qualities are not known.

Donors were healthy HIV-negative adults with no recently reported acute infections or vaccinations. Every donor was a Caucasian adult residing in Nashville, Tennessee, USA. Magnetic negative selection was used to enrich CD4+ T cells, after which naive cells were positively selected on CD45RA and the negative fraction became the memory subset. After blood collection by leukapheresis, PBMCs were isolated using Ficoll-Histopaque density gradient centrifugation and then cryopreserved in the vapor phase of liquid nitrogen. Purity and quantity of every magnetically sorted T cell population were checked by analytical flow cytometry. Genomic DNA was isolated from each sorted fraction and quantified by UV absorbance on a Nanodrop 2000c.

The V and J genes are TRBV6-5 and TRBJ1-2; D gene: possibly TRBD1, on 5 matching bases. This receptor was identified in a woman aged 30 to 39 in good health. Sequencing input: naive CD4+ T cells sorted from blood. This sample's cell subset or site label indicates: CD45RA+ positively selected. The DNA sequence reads TGTGCCAGCAAGAGAACAGGCGCCAACTATGGCTACACCTTC. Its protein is CASKRTGANYGYTF.